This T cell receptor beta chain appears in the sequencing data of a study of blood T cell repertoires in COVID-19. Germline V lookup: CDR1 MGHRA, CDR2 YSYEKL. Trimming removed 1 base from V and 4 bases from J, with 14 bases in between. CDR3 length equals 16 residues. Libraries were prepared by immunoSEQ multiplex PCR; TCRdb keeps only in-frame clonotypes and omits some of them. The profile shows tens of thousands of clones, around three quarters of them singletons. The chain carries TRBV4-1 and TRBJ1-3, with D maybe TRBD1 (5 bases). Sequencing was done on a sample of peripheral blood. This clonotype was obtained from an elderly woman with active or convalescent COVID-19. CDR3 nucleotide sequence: TGCGCCAGCAGCCAAGCGGGGGGACGCTCGGGAAACACCATATATTTT. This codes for CASSQAGGRSGNTIYF.